This paragraph reports one TCR beta chain. No cognate antigen has been identified for it. One base away there is no much larger clone; base qualities are not given. The CDR3 runs 15 amino acids, cysteine and phenylalanine included. Just the 45-base CDR3 DNA is kept, in frame starting at base 1. CDR1 and CDR2, per the germline V gene, are SGHTA and FQGNSA. A distance of 17 bases separates the germline ends of V and J, which lose 5 bases and 3 bases respectively. The immunoSEQ Assay, a bias-controlled multiplex PCR, was used to amplify TCRbeta CDR3 regions from genomic DNA. In the original analysis: Nucleated cell counts per sample were estimated from amplification of reference gene primers within the assay. To quantify the absolute abundance of each unique TCRbeta CDR3 rearrangement, sequence reads were collapsed and filtered. Productive Simpson clonality was computed per sample as the square root of Simpson's diversity index over productive rearrangements. The immuneACCESS repertoire file appears here via TCRdb, limited to in-frame rearrangements. These files lack a portion of the clones; in checked studies, under half of the deficit traces to unresolved V genes, and the cause of the others is not known. D and trimming were read from the DNA, whereas the V and J calls and clone size are those reported in that table. In all, the sample holds roughly 40,000 clones, and around 85% of those were seen once. About 12% of the sample comes from the top ten.

The data belong to a study of blood T cell repertoires in COVID-19 (dated by TCRdb to 2020 to 2022). Regarding the research as a whole: Samples covering the acute and convalescent phases of COVID-19 were provided by collaborators in the United States, Italy and Spain. The material from the prospective study consisted of cDNA or gDNA derived from T cells, B-cell-depleted T cells, or PBMCs. Samples came from the ongoing ImmuneRACE study (first 160 participants) plus 1,254 subjects from 6 global collaborators. A freely available public database, intended as a resource for researchers studying the immune response to SARS-CoV-2, is where the repertoires were released. HLA class I and class II types, where available, came from metadata supplied by the sample provider rather than from assay-based typing. Deeply sampled blood TCRbeta repertoires from subjects exposed to, actively infected with, or recovered from COVID-19 were included in the dataset. Sample metadata almost always included a de-identified subject ID, COVID-19 status, age in years and sex. The investigation overall reported the following: The amount of clinical and demographic metadata varied by source and participant and was provided uncurated.

The collaborating institutions used their own protocols to collect whole blood in K2EDTA tubes. For TCRbeta analysis, collaborators shipped samples in one of three forms: frozen whole blood, isolated PBMCs, or DNA extracted from either of those sample types. This TCR was sampled from a human donor in a cohort sampled during active COVID-19. The receptor chain draws on TRBV7-2 and TRBJ2-7; the D segment could be TRBD2, given 7 matching bases. What was sequenced was peripheral blood. Here is the DNA: TGTGCCAGCAGCCCCCACGGGGGGCAGGACTACGAGCAGTACTTC. The encoded protein is CASSPHGGQDYEQYF.